One sample yielded the 2 T cell receptor beta chains listed below, sequenced in a study of blood T cells in healthy people across ages. For the second PCR, which ran for roughly 6 to 12 cycles, a sample-barcoded 5' primer and a J-beta primer mix were used. TCRdb reprocessed the 5' RACE reads with MiXCR, giving one entry per CDR3 protein. The sample shows over 1,500,000 distinct CDR3 sequences, 49% of them seen only once. Sequenced sample: blood. The receptors here all came from a woman between 40 and 55 years old in good health.

The chain joins TRBV7-9 to TRBJ2-5, with D unresolved. This CDR3 contains 11 residues. Trimming removed 6 bases at V and 9 bases at J, with 11 bases between. Germline CDR1 reads SEHNR; CDR2 reads FQNEAQ (reference sequence). CDR3 residues: CASSLNGAQYF. In DNA, the CDR3 is TGTGCCAGCAGTTTGAATGGGGCCCAGTACTTC.

V gene TRBV12-3 or TRBV12-4 combines with J gene TRBJ2-1; 8 bases align to TRBD2. CDR3 length: 15 residues. V gave up 6 bases and J gave up 5 bases; unmatched junction bases: 9. The CDR3 here is CASRGAGGDDNEQFF. Here the CDR3 DNA reads TGTGCCAGCAGAGGGGCGGGAGGTGATGACAATGAGCAGTTCTTC.